A single sample is the source of the 14 T cell receptor beta chains below, sequenced in a study of CD4+ T cells in melanoma. The method was immunoSEQ multiplex PCR; TCRdb's version includes in-frame clones alone and lacks a portion of them. The sample has about 140,000 clones, around nine tenths seen once. These receptors all stem from a human donor with melanoma.

The rearrangement links TRBV6-5 to TRBJ2-2; a weak D match, TRBD1 (5 bases). This CDR3 has 14 residues. Germline lookup yields CDR1 MNHEY and CDR2 SVGAGI. Trimming took off 6 bases at V and 0 bases at J, with 8 bases between the two ends. The CDR3, as DNA: TGTGCCAGCAGACAGGATACGAACACCGGGGAGCTGTTTTTT. Its translation: CASRQDTNTGELFF.

The J gene is TRBJ2-7, the V gene TRBV4-1; perhaps D is TRBD1 or TRBD2 (5 bases each). V was cut by 5 bases and J by 2 bases, with 13 bases left in between. In germline, CDR1 is MGHRA, CDR2 YSYEKL. The CDR3 loop spans 14 amino acids. The CDR3 region is CASSVRDPPYEQYF. CDR3 sequence (DNA): TGCGCCAGCAGCGTCCGGGACCCACCCTACGAGCAGTACTTC.

This clone was recorded only once. V is TRBV9 and J is TRBJ2-1; 10 positions agree with TRBD2. The germline gives CDR1 SGDLS, CDR2 YYNGEE. The CDR3 contains 16 residues. The trim removed 4 bases at V and 3 bases at J, leaving 7 bases unmatched. CDR3: CASSPRLAGVYNEQFF. The CDR3 DNA is TGTGCCAGCAGCCCCCGTCTAGCGGGGGTCTACAATGAGCAGTTCTTC. The full variable domain, with the rest looked up from reference TRBV9 and TRBJ2-1, is DSGVTQTPKHLITATGQRVTLRCSPRSGDLSVYWYQQSLDQGLQFLIQYYNGEERAKGNILERFSAQQFPDLHSELNLSSLELGDSALYFCASSPRLAGVYNEQFFGPGTRLTVL.

The V gene is TRBV9, the J gene TRBJ2-3; 8 positions agree with TRBD2. V shed 3 bases, J shed 3 bases, and the junction held 6 bases outside the gene matches. The CDR3 spans 15 residues. CDR1 is SGDLS and CDR2 is YYNGEE in the germline V gene. The CDR3 DNA follows: TGTGCCAGCAGCGGCATAGCGGGGCGGACAGATACGCAGTATTTT. This sequence encodes CASSGIAGRTDTQYF.

Note on this clone: It is unclear where the CDR3 begins or ends on the DNA, so no DNA is shown, and the CDR3 is as TCRdb lists it. The rearrangement joins TRBV6-1 to TRBJ2-1. Per germline, CDR1 MNHNS and CDR2 SASEGT. Including both end residues, the CDR3 is 14 amino acids long. CDR3 region: CASSEAVARGARFF.

The rearrangement uses TRBV6-5 and TRBJ2-7, with 7 bases aligning to TRBD1. This CDR3 has 16 residues. V shed 0 bases, J shed 2 bases, and the junction held 7 bases outside the gene matches. Germline CDR1 reads MNHEY; CDR2 reads SVGAGI. DNA for the CDR3: TGTGCCAGCAGTTACTCCGCCGCAGGGGGAACCTACGAGCAGTACTTC. Its protein is CASSYSAAGGTYEQYF.

The gene calls are TRBV15 and TRBJ1-2, with 12 bases aligning to TRBD1. The CDR3 loop spans 15 amino acids. Per the germline V gene, CDR1 is LNHNV and CDR2 is YYDKDF (reference sequence). With 7 bases clipped from V and 5 bases from J, the junction kept 8 bases outside the gene matches. As DNA, the CDR3 is TGTGCCACCACCCCGGGACAGGGGGCTCGGTATGGCTACACCTTC. Translated, it gives CATTPGQGARYGYTF.

The chain combines TRBV9 with TRBJ1-2, with TRBD1 as a possible D gene (5 bases). The CDR3 is 14 amino acids. Deletions cut 3 bases from V and 3 bases from J, with 12 bases between. CDR1 and CDR2 (germline): SGDLS, YYNGEE. The CDR3 region has the DNA TGTGCCAGCAGCGCACAGGATGCATACTATGGCTACACCTTC. Encoded protein: CASSAQDAYYGYTF.

The rearrangement joins TRBV2 to TRBJ2-1, with 10 positions matching TRBD2. The V and J ends lost 6 bases and 4 bases, in that order; junction bases with no gene match: 9. The CDR3 consists of 16 residues. Germline V gene sequence: CDR1 SNHLY, CDR2 FYNNEI. The chain's CDR3 is CASSRRAGGTYNEQFF. CDR3 nucleotides: TGTGCCAGCAGCCGACGAGCGGGGGGGACATACAATGAGCAGTTCTTC.

V and J are TRBV5-8 and TRBJ2-5; 7 bases align to TRBD1. V shed 5 bases and J 3 bases; nucleotides not matched to a gene: 4. The V gene's germline CDR1 is SGHTS and CDR2 YDEGEE. This CDR3 contains 13 residues. In nucleotides, the CDR3 is TGTGCCAGCAGTCCCGGGACAGAAGAGACCCAGTACTTC. It is translated as CASSPGTEETQYF.

V and J are TRBV5-1 and TRBJ2-4; D may be TRBD2 (5 bases). Germline CDR1 and CDR2: SGHRS and YFSETQ. The V end lost 0 bases, the J end lost 6 bases, and 13 bases lay between the germline ends. CDR3 size: 15 residues. Here the CDR3 DNA reads TGCGCCAGCAGCTTGGTAGCCGCGGGCGGAAACATTCAGTACTTC. This gives the protein CASSLVAAGGNIQYF.

The chain has TRBV6-1 and TRBJ2-7, with a weak D call TRBD2 (6 bases). CDR1 MNHNS and CDR2 SASEGT come from the germline V gene. Trimming cost V 10 bases and J 7 bases, with 14 bases left between them. The CDR3 sequence is 11 residues long. CDR3 coding DNA: TGTGCCATCGGGAGCAGATGGGAGCAGTACTTC. It translates to CAIGSRWEQYF.

The chain carries TRBV6-6 and TRBJ1-6; D not certain. Germline CDR1 MNHNY, CDR2 SVGAGI (reference sequence). V was trimmed by 6 bases and J by 7 bases, leaving 7 bases between them. The CDR3 covers 12 residues. CDR3 sequence: CASSTSNSPLHF. CDR3 DNA sequence: TGTGCCAGCAGCACCTCAAATTCACCCCTCCACTTT.

The chain's CDR3 is CSVDLTGGEQYF. The CDR3 coding sequence is TGCAGCGTTGATCTCACAGGGGGCGAGCAGTACTTC. The chain combines TRBV29-1 with TRBJ2-7; TRBD1 matches 8 bases. This CDR3 contains 12 residues. V trimming: 3 bases; J trimming: 6 bases; junction bases outside the gene matches: 4. Germline CDR1 is SQVTM and CDR2 is ANQGSEA.